The next 22 T cell receptor beta chains were all read from a single sample in a study of T cells in Graves' hyperthyroidism and ophthalmopathy. Using RNA transcripts as the source, TCR beta CDR3 regions were amplified. The HTBI primer set drove a first-round RT-PCR of the TCR CDR3. TCRdb analysed the multiplex PCR reads with MiXCR anew, one entry per CDR3 protein. The sample yields over 300,000 distinct CDR3 sequences, over 11% seen once. The sequencing input was blood. These receptors originate from an older woman with Graves' hyperthyroidism.

This clonotype was seen ten or more times. The chain couples TRBV2 to TRBJ2-7; the match to TRBD2 covers 11 bases. V was pared by 2 bases and J by 0 bases, with 9 bases of the junction left unmatched. CDR3 length equals 18 residues. Germline V gives CDR1 SNHLY, CDR2 FYNNEI. CDR3 residues: CASSELGLAVYGSYEQYF. In nucleotides, the CDR3 is TGTGCCAGCAGTGAATTGGGACTAGCGGTATATGGCTCCTACGAGCAGTACTTC.

In this sample, this clonotype turned up many times. The chain is built from TRBV20-1 and TRBJ2-1, with TRBD2 as a possible D gene (6 bases). The CDR3 loop spans 14 amino acids. Per the germline V gene, CDR1 is DFQATT and CDR2 is SNEGSKA (reference sequence). The V and J ends lost 3 bases and 3 bases respectively, with 12 bases between them. In DNA form, the CDR3 reads TGCAGTGCTAGGGAGGGACTGAACTACAATGAGCAGTTCTTC. Amino acid sequence: CSAREGLNYNEQFF.

At least ten counts were recorded for this clonotype. The chain links TRBV11-3 to TRBJ1-2, with no clear D. The CDR3 extends over 17 amino acids. Per germline, CDR1 SGHNT and CDR2 YENEEA. Trimming left V 1 base short and J 4 bases short, with 19 bases between. This chain's CDR3 is CASSLAPRRPRGYGYTF. Written as DNA, the CDR3 is TGTGCCAGCAGCTTAGCCCCCCGGAGGCCTCGAGGCTATGGCTACACCTTC.

The sample holds many counts of this clonotype. CDR3 sequence reads: CASQTGGTSGSGEQYF. The CDR3 bases are TGTGCCAGCCAGACAGGGGGGACTAGCGGGAGTGGAGAGCAGTACTTC. The chain joins TRBV2 to TRBJ2-7, with 14 bases identical to TRBD2. This CDR3 is 16 amino acids long. Germline CDR1 SNHLY, CDR2 FYNNEI. After removal of 8 bases from V and 7 bases from J, the junction contained 13 bases not matched to a gene.

In this sample, this clonotype turned up many times. The rearrangement uses TRBV11-3 and TRBJ2-1, with unresolved D. Between the trimmed V and J ends, which lost 3 bases and 0 bases, there was a span of 9 bases. Looked up from germline, CDR1 is SGHNT and CDR2 is YENEEA. This CDR3 region has 15 residues. CDR3 nucleotides: TGTGCCAGCAGCTTGGCTAGAGCCTCCTACAATGAGCAGTTCTTC. Its protein product is CASSLARASYNEQFF.

In its sample, this clonotype was seen a few times. V gene TRBV5-1 combines with J gene TRBJ2-3; tentatively, D is TRBD1 or TRBD2 (5 bases each). The CDR3 sequence is 16 residues long. Per the germline V gene, CDR1 is SGHRS and CDR2 is YFSETQ. Trimming left V 1 base short and J 4 bases short, with 16 bases between. In nucleotides, the CDR3 is TGCGCCAGCAGCTTGAACGGGGATCGGGGCGCAGATACGCAGTATTTT. This codes for CASSLNGDRGADTQYF. Complete variable domain (other parts from reference TRBV5-1 and TRBJ2-3): KAGVTQTPRYLIKTRGQQVTLSCSPISGHRSVSWYQQTPGQGLQFLFEYFSETQRNKGNFPGRFSGRQFSNSRSEMNVSTLELGDSALYLCASSLNGDRGADTQYFGPGTRLTVL.

This clonotype occurred many times. The gene calls are TRBV28 and TRBJ2-7; 13 nucleotides line up with TRBD2. The CDR3 length is 15 residues. Trimming removed 4 bases from V and 4 bases from J; junction bases left unmatched: 4. Germline V CDR1 and CDR2: MDHEN, SYDVKM. CDR3 residues: CASSSGTSGVYEQYF. DNA of the CDR3: TGTGCCAGCAGTTCAGGGACTAGCGGGGTGTACGAGCAGTACTTC.

This clonotype turned up a few times. The chain is built from TRBV7-2 and TRBJ1-1; 7 nucleotides match TRBD1. This CDR3 is built from 18 residues. Germline CDR1 reads SGHTA; CDR2 reads FQGNSA. Trimming cost V 5 bases and J 1 base; bases outside gene matches: 16. This CDR3 reads CASSLRAFLTGWNTEAFF. CDR3 DNA sequence: TGTGCCAGCAGCCTTAGGGCCTTCTTGACAGGGTGGAACACTGAAGCTTTCTTT.

This clonotype was recorded a few times. The rearrangement joins TRBV20-1 to TRBJ2-3; 7 nucleotides agree with TRBD2. Germline loops: CDR1 DFQATT, CDR2 SNEGSKA (reference sequence). The junction had 11 bases not matched to a gene; V was cut back by 3 bases and J by 5 bases. The CDR3 runs 15 residues. CDR3 in DNA: TGCAGTGCTAGCCCCTCGGCTAGCGGCGGAGATACGCAGTATTTT. Translation gives CSASPSASGGDTQYF.

The V call is TRBV6-1, the J call TRBJ1-2, with 7 bases fitting TRBD1. The CDR3 extends over 14 amino acids. From germline, CDR1 is MNHNS and CDR2 SASEGT. J was trimmed by 8 bases and V by 6 bases; bases with no gene match: 12. CDR3 sequence reads: CASSLQGGRYGYTF. CDR3 nucleotide sequence: TGTGCCAGCAGCCTCCAGGGGGGGAGGTACGGCTACACCTTC.

The chain uses TRBV5-1 and TRBJ2-7, with 9 bases aligning to TRBD2. Germline CDR1 SGHRS, CDR2 YFSETQ. V dropped 1 base and J dropped 1; count of bases not matched to a gene: 15. The CDR3 loop spans 19 amino acids. The DNA for the CDR3 is TGCGCCAGCAGCTTGAGTCTAGCGGGACTCGCGATCGGTTCCTACGAGCAGTACTTC. It translates to CASSLSLAGLAIGSYEQYF.

The table lists this clonotype with a few counts. The chain has TRBV11-2 and TRBJ2-5, with TRBD2 identical over 9 bases. J was trimmed by 5 bases and V by 3 bases; bases with no gene match: 7. This CDR3 region has 15 residues. Germline lookup yields CDR1 SGHAT and CDR2 FQNNGV. This chain's CDR3 is CASSLDSGSLETQYF. In DNA, the CDR3 is TGTGCCAGCAGCTTGGATAGCGGGAGCCTTGAGACCCAGTACTTC. Filled out from reference TRBV11-2 and TRBJ2-5, the complete variable domain reads EAGVAQSPRYKIIEKRQSVAFWCNPISGHATLYWYQQILGQGPKLLIQFQNNGVVDDSQLPKDRFSAERLKGVDSTLKIQPAKLEDSAVYLCASSLDSGSLETQYFGPGTRLLVL.

In this sample, this clonotype turned up many times. The gene calls are TRBV20-1 and TRBJ1-2, with 9 nucleotides matching TRBD1. The length of the CDR3 is 14 residues. J gave up 6 bases and V 1 base, and 6 bases lay outside the gene matches. The germline CDR1 and CDR2 sequences are DFQATT and SNEGSKA (reference sequence). The CDR3 region has the DNA TGCAGTGCTAGAGGGACAGGGGAGGAGAATGGCTACACCTTC. Protein sequence: CSARGTGEENGYTF.

This clonotype was seen more than once but under ten times. J is TRBJ2-7 and V is TRBV5-1, with no clear D. The V gene lost 4 bases and the J gene lost 0 bases, with 11 bases spanning the gap. Germline V gene lookup returns CDR1 SGHRS and CDR2 YFSETQ. CDR3 length: 14 residues. As DNA, the CDR3 is TGCGCCAGCAGCCCGGACCTGAGCTCCTACGAGCAGTACTTC. It yields the protein CASSPDLSSYEQYF.

The table lists this clonotype with many counts. The rearrangement joins TRBV6-6 to TRBJ2-1, with a possible D match to TRBD2 (5 bases). The V and J ends lost 2 bases and 9 bases respectively, with 17 bases between them. The CDR3 runs to 15 residues. Germline assignment: CDR1 MNHNY and CDR2 SVGAGI (reference sequence). In DNA form, the CDR3 reads TGTGCCAGCAGTTACGGAGTAGCGTCCCTGGGTGAGCAGTTCTTC. Translating it yields CASSYGVASLGEQFF.

The J gene is TRBJ2-7, the V gene TRBV11-2; 11 nucleotides align to TRBD1. Germline assignment: CDR1 SGHAT and CDR2 FQNNGV. V was clipped by 6 bases and J by 4 bases; unmatched bases: 8. The CDR3 contains 15 residues. DNA for the CDR3: TGTGCCAGCAGGAAACCCGGGACAGGGGGGTACGAGCAGTACTTC. Its protein product is CASRKPGTGGYEQYF.

The chain has TRBV9 and TRBJ2-5; D is possibly TRBD1 (6 bases). Germline V gives CDR1 SGDLS, CDR2 YYNGEE. The CDR3 sequence is 15 residues long. Trimming took off 0 bases at V and 1 base at J, with 10 bases between the two ends. The CDR3 DNA follows: TGTGCCAGCAGCGTAGATGGACAGCTCCAAGAGACCCAGTACTTC. Residues: CASSVDGQLQETQYF.

This clonotype was recorded at least ten times. V is TRBV5-1 and J is TRBJ2-7; D ambiguous. There are 14 residues in the CDR3. V was shortened by 0 bases and J by 5 bases, with 12 bases between the two germline ends. Germline CDR1 and CDR2: SGHRS and YFSETQ. Written as DNA, the CDR3 is TGCGCCAGCAGCTTGGCCGCACAGAACAACGAGCAGTACTTC. Its protein is CASSLAAQNNEQYF.

V is TRBV27 and J is TRBJ2-5; no definite D call. V was clipped by 4 bases and J by 2 bases, with 8 bases between them. The germline V gene has CDR1 MNHEY and CDR2 SMNVEV (reference sequence). The CDR3 loop spans 13 amino acids. This CDR3 is CASSSISQETQYF. The CDR3 nucleotides are TGTGCCAGCAGTTCTATATCTCAAGAGACCCAGTACTTC.

This clonotype was recorded at least ten times. J is TRBJ2-7 and V is TRBV20-1; 8 bases map to TRBD2. Germline values: CDR1 DFQATT, CDR2 SNEGSKA (reference sequence). J gave up 0 bases and V 6 bases, and 13 bases lay outside the gene matches. The CDR3 is made up of 16 amino acids. CDR3 DNA sequence: TGCAGTGCACTGCCTCCGAGCGGGAGCGACTCCTACGAGCAGTACTTC. Encoded protein: CSALPPSGSDSYEQYF.

This clonotype showed up many times. The chain employs TRBV7-9 and TRBJ2-3; D is unclear. The V gene lost 6 bases and the J gene lost 2 bases, with 15 bases spanning the gap. Germline V lookup: CDR1 SEHNR, CDR2 FQNEAQ (reference sequence). This CDR3 has 15 residues. Here the CDR3 DNA reads TGTGCCAGCAGTTCATCGCCGAGGCTCACAGATACGCAGTATTTT. Translated, it gives CASSSSPRLTDTQYF.

J is TRBJ2-1 and V is TRBV10-3, with TRBD2 matching 9 bases. V gave up 8 bases and J gave up 9 bases; unmatched junction bases: 5. This CDR3 contains 12 residues. Germline V gene lookup returns CDR1 ENHRY and CDR2 SYGVKD. The CDR3 spells CAILAGVGEQFF. The CDR3 nucleotides read TGTGCCATCTTAGCGGGAGTCGGTGAGCAGTTCTTC.